One T cell receptor beta chain is described in this entry. The data originate from a study of shared clonotypes between healthy human individuals. The CDR3 spans 14 residues. CDR1 is MNHEY and CDR2 is SMNVEV in the germline V gene (reference sequence). V dropped 0 bases and J dropped 6 bases, with 12 bases sitting between them. TCRdb's table, derived via immunoSEQ multiplex PCR, lists solely in-frame clones and lacks some. The table lists around 200,000 clones, 90% to 95% of them singletons. Sequencing input: naive CD4+ T cells sorted from blood. Subset in this sample: CD45RA+ positively selected. The sequence came from a woman aged 30 to 39 in good health. The chain has TRBV27 and TRBJ2-7; D remains ambiguous. The chain's CDR3 is CASSLSRMSGEQYF. The CDR3 DNA reads as TGTGCCAGCAGTTTATCGAGGATGTCGGGCGAGCAGTACTTC.